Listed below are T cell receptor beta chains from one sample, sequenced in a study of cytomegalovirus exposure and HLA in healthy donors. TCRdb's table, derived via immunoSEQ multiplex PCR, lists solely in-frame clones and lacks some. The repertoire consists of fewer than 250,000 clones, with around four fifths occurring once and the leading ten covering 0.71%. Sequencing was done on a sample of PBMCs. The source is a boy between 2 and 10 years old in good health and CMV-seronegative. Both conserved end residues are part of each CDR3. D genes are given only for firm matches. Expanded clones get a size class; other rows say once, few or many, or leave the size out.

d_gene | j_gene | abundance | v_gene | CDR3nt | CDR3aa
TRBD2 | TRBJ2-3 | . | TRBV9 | TGTGCCAGCAGCGTACTAGCGGGGGGGCCGATGGATACGCAGTATTTT | CASSVLAGGPMDTQYF
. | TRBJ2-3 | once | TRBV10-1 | TGCGCCAGCAGTCAGCGAACTAGCACAGATACGCAGTATTTT | CASSQRTSTDTQYF
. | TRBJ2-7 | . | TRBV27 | TGTGCCAGCAGTTTATTGGCGGGGCGAAGCGAGCAGTACTTC | CASSLLAGRSEQYF
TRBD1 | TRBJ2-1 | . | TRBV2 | TGTGCCAGCACTCGGACAGGGGACGGGTTCAATGAGCAGTTCTTC | CASTRTGDGFNEQFF
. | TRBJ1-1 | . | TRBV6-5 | TGTGCCAGCAGTTCCACGGGACACTACGAAGCTTTCTTT | CASSSTGHYEAFF
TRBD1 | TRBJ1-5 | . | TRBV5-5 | TGTGCCAGCAGCTCATCCGGGACAGGGGGCTATCAGCCCCAGCATTTT | CASSSSGTGGYQPQHF
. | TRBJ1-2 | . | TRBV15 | TGTGCCACCAGCTCGTGGTCAGGGGATGGCTACACCTTC | CATSSWSGDGYTF
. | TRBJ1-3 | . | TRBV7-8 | TGTGCCAGCAGCTTAGGACAGCGCTCTGGAAACACCATATATTTT | CASSLGQRSGNTIYF
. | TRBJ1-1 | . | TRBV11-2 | TGTGCCAGCAGCTTAGATATCCTGAACACTGAAGCTTTCTTT | CASSLDILNTEAFF
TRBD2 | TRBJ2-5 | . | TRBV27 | TGTGCCAGCAGTTTATGGCTAGCGGGTCAAGAGACCCAGTACTTC | CASSLWLAGQETQYF
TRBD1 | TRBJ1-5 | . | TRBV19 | TGTGCCAGTAACCGGGACAGGGGCTATCAGCCCCAGCATTTT | CASNRDRGYQPQHF
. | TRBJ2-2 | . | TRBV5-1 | TGCGCCAGCAGCTTGGACGGGGTAGGAACCGGGGAGCTGTTTTTT | CASSLDGVGTGELFF
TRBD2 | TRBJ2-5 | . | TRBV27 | TGTGCCAGCAGTTTCCGGGGGGGCCAAGAGACCCAGTACTTC | CASSFRGGQETQYF
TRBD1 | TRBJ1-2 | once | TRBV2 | TGTGCCAGATTGAGCCGGGACAGGGTGGATGGCTACACCTTC | CARLSRDRVDGYTF
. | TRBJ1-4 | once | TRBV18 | TGTGCCAGCTCACCGGAGTCTGGGGAAGGGGTCGAAAAACTGTTTTTT | CASSPESGEGVEKLFF
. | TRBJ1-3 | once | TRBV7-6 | TGTGCCAGCAGCTTACCCACAGGGTCCGGAAACACCATATATTTT | CASSLPTGSGNTIYF
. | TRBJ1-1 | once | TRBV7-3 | TGTGCCAGCAGCTCCATGGGGAGCAACACTGAAGCTTTCTTT | CASSSMGSNTEAFF
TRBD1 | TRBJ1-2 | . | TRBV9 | TGTGCCAGCAGCTTAGACGACCCTGGCAGGGGGAAGAACTATGGCTACACCTTC | CASSLDDPGRGKNYGYTF
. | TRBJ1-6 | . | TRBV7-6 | TGTGCCAGCAGCCCCATAGCGGGGGGTGGGGCATTCATGATTTCACCCCTCCACTTT | CASSPIAGGGAFMISPLHF
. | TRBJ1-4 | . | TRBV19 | TGTGCCAGTACCAGGGCTAATGAAAAACTGTTTTTT | CASTRANEKLFF
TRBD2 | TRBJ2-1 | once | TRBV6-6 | TGTGCCAGCAGTTTAGCGGGAGGGACGGGAAGTGAGCAGTTCTTC | CASSLAGGTGSEQFF
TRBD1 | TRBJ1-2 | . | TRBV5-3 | TGTGCCAGAAGCCCCCACCTGACAGGGAAGATCTATGGCTACACCTTC | CARSPHLTGKIYGYTF
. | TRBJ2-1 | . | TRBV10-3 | TGTGCCATCAATCCCGGGACTCTATACAATGAGCAGTTCTTC | CAINPGTLYNEQFF
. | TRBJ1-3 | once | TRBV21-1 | TGTGCCAGCAGCAATGAGACAGGGGCTCTGCCCGCTTCTTCTGGAAACACCATATATTTT | CASSNETGALPASSGNTIYF
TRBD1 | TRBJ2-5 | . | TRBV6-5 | TGTGCCAGCAGGTGGGACAGGTCAGAGACCCAGTACTTC | CASRWDRSETQYF
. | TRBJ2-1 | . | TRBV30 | TGTGCCTGGACGGACAACAGGGTCTATGAGCAGTTCTTC | CAWTDNRVYEQFF